This TCR beta chain comes out of a study of cytomegalovirus exposure and HLA in healthy donors. The PCR ran on 60 Vbeta and 13 Jbeta primers. Generated by immunoSEQ multiplex PCR, the TCRdb table keeps only in-frame clones and is missing some. In the table there are some 160,000 clones, roughly 80% of which are singletons. This clone appeared a single time. Its specificity is not known. Study results and limitations: TCR beta V segments were, for the most part, productive about 87% or about 30% of the time in an earlier analysis.

Material: PBMCs. This sequence was found in a male donor in good health and CMV-seronegative.

The CDR3 bases are TGTGCCAGTATGGCGCAGGGCACAGATACGCAGTATTTT. Translated: CASMAQGTDTQYF. This sequence joins TRBV19 and TRBJ2-3; no reliable D call. Germline assignment: CDR1 LNHDA and CDR2 SQIVND (reference sequence). The length of the CDR3 is 13 residues. Between the trimmed V and J ends, which lost 7 bases and 1 base, there was a span of 9 bases.